A selection of T cell receptor beta chains follows, all from one sample in a study of Ad26.COV2.S vaccination and SARS-CoV-2 variants. Using immunoSEQ multiplex PCR, the repertoire was profiled, and TCRdb retains in-frame clones only, with some absent. The repertoire holds a few hundred thousand clones, with approximately 90% as singletons. The sequences come from peripheral blood, collected in a trial of Ad26.COV2.S vaccine versus placebo. The origin of the receptors is a person between 18 and 59 years old who received the Ad26.COV2.S COVID-19 vaccine or a placebo. Both conserved end residues are part of each CDR3. The D gene is left open where the match is weak. Clone size appears in some rows only: once, few, many, or a class for an expanded clone.

j_call v_call d_call clone_size cdr3_aa cdr3_nt
TRBJ1-2 TRBV11-1 TRBD1 . CASSPISGTGYGYTF TGTGCCAGCAGCCCTATCTCCGGGACAGGATATGGCTACACCTTC
TRBJ2-3 TRBV19 . . CASSISTRASPSTDTQYF TGTGCCAGTAGTATCTCCACAAGGGCCTCCCCCAGCACAGATACGCAGTATTTT
TRBJ2-1 TRBV6-5 . . CASSPRTGSYNEQFF TGTGCCAGCAGCCCGAGGACTGGTTCCTACAATGAGCAGTTCTTC
TRBJ2-4 TRBV10-1 . . CASRSRVSNIQYF TGCGCCAGCAGGAGCAGGGTGAGTAACATTCAGTACTTC
TRBJ1-4 TRBV30 . . CAWSAGPGEKLFF TGTGCCTGGAGTGCAGGGCCGGGAGAAAAACTGTTTTTT
TRBJ1-4 TRBV6-1 TRBD1 . CASSEAGTGKATNEKLFF TGTGCCAGCAGTGAAGCGGGGACAGGGAAAGCAACTAATGAAAAACTGTTTTTT
TRBJ1-5 TRBV5-5 . . CASSLVGSDQPQHF TGTGCCAGCAGCTTGGTTGGTTCGGATCAGCCCCAGCATTTT
TRBJ1-4 TRBV30 . . CRQVEFATNEKLFF TGTAGGCAGGTTGAATTCGCAACTAATGAAAAACTGTTTTTT
TRBJ1-3 TRBV4-2 . . CASWGSGNTIYF TGTGCCAGCTGGGGATCTGGAAACACCATATATTTT
TRBJ2-2 TRBV3-1/TRBV3-2 . . CASSQVTGELFF TGTGCCAGCAGCCAAGTCACCGGGGAGCTGTTTTTT
TRBJ2-1 TRBV15 . once CATSRDWNEQFF TGTGCCACCAGCAGAGATTGGAATGAGCAGTTCTTC
TRBJ2-3 TRBV6-4 TRBD2 many CASSPAAGESDTQYF TGTGCCAGCTCCCCAGCAGCGGGGGAGTCGGATACGCAGTATTTT
TRBJ2-5 TRBV6-2/TRBV6-3 . . CASSYVPPRETQYF TGTGCCAGCAGTTACGTGCCCCCGAGGGAGACCCAGTACTTC
TRBJ1-5 TRBV4-1 . . CASSQGVSQPQHF TGCGCCAGCAGCCAGGGGGTGAGTCAGCCCCAGCATTTT
TRBJ1-5 TRBV28 TRBD1 . CASRDGQGRSVQPQHF TGTGCCAGCAGAGACGGACAGGGGAGGTCTGTCCAGCCCCAGCATTTT
TRBJ1-1 TRBV5-5 . . CASSWGLGDTEAFF TGTGCCAGCAGCTGGGGTTTGGGTGACACTGAAGCTTTCTTT
TRBJ1-2 TRBV27 TRBD1 . CASTIGQGYGYTF TGTGCCAGCACAATCGGACAGGGGTATGGCTACACCTTC
TRBJ2-5 TRBV11-2 . . CASSPTGRVETQYF TGTGCCAGCAGCCCCACAGGGAGGGTCGAGACCCAGTACTTC
TRBJ2-2 TRBV5-1 . . CASSFSGQLNTGELFF TGCGCCAGCAGCTTTAGTGGACAGCTAAACACCGGGGAGCTGTTTTTT
TRBJ2-5 TRBV9 TRBD2 . CASSVGSGGAWGETQYF TGTGCCAGCAGCGTAGGATCCGGGGGGGCCTGGGGTGAGACCCAGTACTTC
TRBJ1-2 TRBV24-1 TRBD1 . CATSDFQGGRYGYTF TGTGCCACCAGTGATTTCCAGGGGGGACGATATGGCTACACCTTC
TRBJ1-3 TRBV7-2 . once CASSLGVFGPPGDTIYF TGTGCCAGCAGCTTAGGGGTATTTGGGCCTCCGGGTGACACCATATATTTT
TRBJ1-2 TRBV10-2 TRBD1 . CASSDYRGSYGYTF TGCGCCAGCAGTGATTACAGGGGTTCCTATGGCTACACCTTC
TRBJ1-3 TRBV28 . . CASRRVGDPGNTIYF TGTGCCAGCCGAAGAGTGGGGGACCCTGGAAACACCATATATTTT
TRBJ2-7 TRBV5-6 TRBD2 . CASSLGWGGGSYEQYF TGTGCCAGCAGCTTGGGATGGGGCGGGGGATCCTACGAGCAGTACTTC
TRBJ2-7 TRBV5-1 TRBD2 . CASSSQTSGGAKSYEQYF TGCGCCAGCAGCTCACAGACTAGCGGGGGGGCCAAGTCCTACGAGCAGTACTTC
TRBJ1-3 TRBV21-1 . once CASSKDGPLPGNTIYF TGTGCCAGCAGCAAAGATGGGCCCTTGCCGGGAAACACCATATATTTT
TRBJ2-5 TRBV11-2 . . CASSSPRTGKSAQETQYF TGTGCCAGCAGCTCACCTCGTACAGGGAAAAGCGCCCAAGAGACCCAGTACTTC
TRBJ2-2 TRBV28 TRBD1 . CASSFRGTVNTGELFF TGTGCCAGCAGTTTTAGAGGGACAGTTAACACCGGGGAGCTGTTTTTT
TRBJ1-4 TRBV5-1 TRBD1 . CASSVTGTGEKLFF TGCGCCAGCAGCGTGACAGGGACGGGCGAAAAACTGTTTTTT
TRBJ1-5 TRBV6-4 . . CASSALAGKLNQPQHF TGTGCCAGCAGTGCCCTAGCGGGGAAACTCAATCAGCCCCAGCATTTT
TRBJ1-1 TRBV11-2 . . CASSLGAANTEAFF TGTGCCAGCAGCTTAGGAGCAGCGAACACTGAAGCTTTCTTT
TRBJ2-1 TRBV12-3/TRBV12-4 TRBD1 . CASSPRGHEQFF TGTGCCAGCAGCCCTAGGGGGCATGAGCAGTTCTTC
TRBJ2-1 TRBV28 TRBD2 . CASSLGGGPSYNEQFF TGTGCCAGCAGTTTGGGCGGGGGGCCATCCTACAATGAGCAGTTCTTC
TRBJ2-1 TRBV13 TRBD2 . CASSLLARGGKNEQFF TGTGCCAGCAGCTTATTGGCGCGGGGGGGCAAGAATGAGCAGTTCTTC
TRBJ2-4 TRBV25-1 TRBD1 . CASSEYYRTGEDIQYF TGTGCCAGCAGTGAATATTATCGGACAGGCGAGGACATTCAGTACTTC
TRBJ1-2 TRBV16 . many CASSQSPGRNYGYTF TGTGCCAGCAGCCAATCCCCAGGGAGGAACTATGGCTACACCTTC
TRBJ2-7 TRBV5-6 TRBD1 . CASSSRDRGAPEQYF TGTGCCAGCAGCAGCCGGGACAGGGGGGCCCCCGAGCAGTACTTC
TRBJ2-3 TRBV14 . . CASSQVGGGTDTQYF TGTGCCAGCAGCCAAGTCGGGGGAGGAACAGATACGCAGTATTTT
TRBJ2-5 TRBV5-5 . . CASSYGHEETQYF TGTGCCAGCAGCTACGGACACGAAGAGACCCAGTACTTC
TRBJ2-6 TRBV6-4 . . CASSGGFGANVLTF TGTGCCAGCAGTGGGGGCTTTGGGGCCAACGTCCTGACTTTC
TRBJ2-3 TRBV28 TRBD2 . CASSPPGLAPPDTQYF TGTGCCAGCAGCCCGCCGGGACTAGCCCCGCCAGATACGCAGTATTTT
TRBJ2-3 TRBV7-9 TRBD1 once CASRTGTGGVPDTQYF TGTGCCAGCAGGACCGGGACAGGGGGAGTACCAGATACGCAGTATTTT
TRBJ2-3 TRBV24-1 . once CATSPGRLTEMDTQYF TGTGCCACCAGCCCCGGACGGCTCACGGAAATGGATACGCAGTATTTT
TRBJ1-5 TRBV19 . . CASSWGDSNQPQHF TGTGCCAGTAGCTGGGGGGATAGCAATCAGCCCCAGCATTTT
TRBJ2-2 TRBV3-1/TRBV3-2 . . CASSQASTQGGTGELFF TGTGCCAGCAGCCAAGCTTCGACCCAAGGGGGCACCGGGGAGCTGTTTTTT
TRBJ1-1 TRBV6-6 . . CASSYSLGSTEAFF TGTGCCAGCAGTTACTCGTTGGGGAGCACTGAAGCTTTCTTT
TRBJ2-3 TRBV20-1 TRBD2 . CSASRASGGRLTDTQYF TGCAGTGCTAGTCGGGCTAGCGGGGGTAGATTGACGGATACGCAGTATTTT
TRBJ1-5 TRBV7-2 . . CASSWTVNSNQPQHF TGTGCCAGCAGCTGGACAGTGAATAGCAATCAGCCCCAGCATTTT
TRBJ1-1 TRBV4-1 TRBD1 . CASSQVFRGPAEAFF TGCGCCAGCAGCCAAGTCTTCAGGGGGCCCGCTGAAGCTTTCTTT
TRBJ1-2 TRBV2 . . CASRVARGYSAGYTF TGTGCCAGCAGGGTGGCCCGGGGCTATTCGGCTGGCTACACCTTC
TRBJ1-1 TRBV7-9 . . CASSPRGDTEAFF TGTGCCAGCAGCCCCCGGGGGGATACTGAAGCTTTCTTT
TRBJ1-1 TRBV9 TRBD1 . CASSVGDSWGTEAFF TGTGCCAGCAGCGTAGGGGACAGCTGGGGCACTGAAGCTTTCTTT